The 12 T cell receptor beta chains below all came from one sample that was sequenced in a study of T cell responses to AZD1222 COVID-19 vaccine. The data were produced by immunoSEQ multiplex PCR, yet TCRdb's version contains in-frame clones alone and is incomplete. Of over 100,000 clones listed, over 90% are singletons. Source: peripheral blood, taken on day 0 of AZD1222 vaccination. The receptors here all came from an adult in good health.

The rearrangement uses TRBV27 and TRBJ1-1; 7 bases match TRBD1. CDR1 and CDR2 from the germline V gene are MNHEY and SMNVEV (reference sequence). The ends lost 4 bases at V and 12 bases at J; junction bases unmatched: 5. This CDR3 contains 11 residues. This CDR3 is CASSSRQGTFF. The CDR3 DNA reads as TGTGCCAGCAGTTCGCGACAGGGAACTTTCTTT.

The CDR3 is CASSIDGYEQYF. In DNA, the CDR3 is TGTGCCAGTAGTATCGACGGCTACGAGCAGTACTTC. J is TRBJ2-7 and V is TRBV19; D is uncertain. Germline V gives CDR1 LNHDA, CDR2 SQIVND (reference sequence). The CDR3 totals 12 residues. Between the trimmed V and J ends, which lost 3 bases and 3 bases, there was a span of 6 bases.

The count of this clone is one. This chain joins TRBV5-1 and TRBJ1-1, with TRBD1 matching 8 bases. This CDR3 has 15 residues. CDR1 and CDR2 from the germline V gene are SGHRS and YFSETQ. Trimming removed 4 bases from V and 5 bases from J; junction bases left unmatched: 10. The CDR3 DNA sequence: TGCGCCAGCAGCGGGGGAGACAGGGGAGCAACTGAAGCTTTCTTT. Amino acid sequence: CASSGGDRGATEAFF.

The chain employs TRBV4-2 and TRBJ1-5; D perhaps matches TRBD1 (6 bases). Trimming stripped 0 bases from V and 7 bases from J, with 16 bases between. The CDR3 totals 16 residues. The germline V gene encodes CDR1 LGHNA and CDR2 YNFKEQ. The chain's CDR3 is CASSQDHHGGGQPQHF. For the CDR3, the DNA is TGTGCCAGCAGCCAAGATCATCACGGAGGGGGACAGCCCCAGCATTTT.

The rearrangement joins TRBV7-8 to TRBJ1-5, with TRBD1 identical over 9 bases. J lost 4 bases, V lost 7 bases, and 5 bases had no gene match. The CDR3 is 14 residues long. The germline V gene has CDR1 SGHVS and CDR2 FQNEAQ. The chain's CDR3 is CASKTGTGNQPQHF. The DNA of the CDR3 is TGTGCCAGCAAGACCGGGACAGGGAATCAGCCCCAGCATTTT.

This chain connects TRBV2 to TRBJ1-1; D not resolved. The CDR3 runs 11 residues. V was pared by 6 bases and J by 11 bases, with 13 bases between. Looked up from germline, CDR1 is SNHLY and CDR2 is FYNNEI. The CDR3 DNA reads TGTGCCAGCAGGTCCGGACCGAGGGCTTTCTTT. It yields the protein CASRSGPRAFF.

V and J are TRBV11-3 and TRBJ2-7, with no clear D. Deletions cut 3 bases from V and 3 bases from J, with 6 bases between. CDR3 length: 12 residues. The germline CDR1 and CDR2 sequences are SGHNT and YENEEA. In nucleotides, the CDR3 is TGTGCCAGCAGCTTTACCTTCTACGAGCAGTACTTC. It codes for CASSFTFYEQYF.

Only one count was recorded for this clone. The chain recombines TRBV3-1 (or the pseudogene TRBV3-2) with TRBJ2-7; perhaps D is TRBD1 or TRBD2 (5 bases each). The germline V and J ends were trimmed by 3 bases and 5 bases, with 11 bases remaining between them. This CDR3 is 13 amino acids long. Per the germline V gene, CDR1 is LGHDT and CDR2 is YNNKEL (reference sequence). Here the CDR3 DNA reads TGTGCCAGCAGCCAGGCCCGGGGCGACGAGCAGTACTTC. Its protein is CASSQARGDEQYF.

This sequence joins TRBV5-1 and TRBJ2-7; 9 nucleotides agree with TRBD1. The CDR3 has 13 residues. Germline V gives CDR1 SGHRS, CDR2 YFSETQ. V shed 5 bases and J 5 bases; nucleotides not matched to a gene: 5. Written as DNA, the CDR3 is TGCGCCAGCAGAGGGACAGGGAGCGACGAGCAGTACTTC. The encoded protein is CASRGTGSDEQYF.

This clone was counted once. V usage is TRBV12-3 or TRBV12-4 and J usage is TRBJ2-5; D remains unclear. This CDR3 is 12 amino acids long. V was shortened by 1 base and J by 4 bases, with 4 bases between the two germline ends. This chain's CDR3 is CASSLDPETQYF. In DNA, the CDR3 is TGTGCCAGCAGTTTAGACCCAGAGACCCAGTACTTC.

The chain carries TRBV30 and TRBJ1-6, with 7 bases lining up with TRBD1. Trimming at V came to 5 bases and at J to 7 bases, leaving 14 bases not matched to a gene. CDR3 length: 16 amino acids. Per the germline V gene, CDR1 is GTSNPN and CDR2 is SVGIG (reference sequence). CDR3 region: CAWGGDRVGENSPLHF. CDR3 DNA: TGTGCCTGGGGGGGAGACAGGGTCGGCGAAAATTCACCCCTCCACTTT.

The chain combines TRBV12-3 or TRBV12-4 with TRBJ2-5; no clear D. The CDR3 sequence is 13 residues long. V was trimmed by 4 bases and J by 4 bases, leaving 10 bases between them. The CDR3 is CASSSLWGETQYF. The CDR3 DNA reads as TGTGCCAGCAGTTCCCTGTGGGGAGAGACCCAGTACTTC.